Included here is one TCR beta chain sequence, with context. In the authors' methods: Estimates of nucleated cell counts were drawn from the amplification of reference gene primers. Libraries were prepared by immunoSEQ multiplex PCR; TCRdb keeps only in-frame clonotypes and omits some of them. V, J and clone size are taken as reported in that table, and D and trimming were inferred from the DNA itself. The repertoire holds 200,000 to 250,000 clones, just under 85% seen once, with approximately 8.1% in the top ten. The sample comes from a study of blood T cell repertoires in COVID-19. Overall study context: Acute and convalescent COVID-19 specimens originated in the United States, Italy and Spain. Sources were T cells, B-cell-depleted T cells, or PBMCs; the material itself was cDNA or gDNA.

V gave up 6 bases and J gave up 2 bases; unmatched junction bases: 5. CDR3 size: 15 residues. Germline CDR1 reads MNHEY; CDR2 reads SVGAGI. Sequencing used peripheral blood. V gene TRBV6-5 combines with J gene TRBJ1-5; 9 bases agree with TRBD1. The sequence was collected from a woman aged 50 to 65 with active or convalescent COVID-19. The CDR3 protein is CASSWTGVGNQPQHF. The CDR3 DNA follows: TGTGCCAGCAGCTGGACAGGGGTAGGCAATCAGCCCCAGCATTTT.